This entry lists 29 T cell receptor beta chains sequenced from one sample in a study of beta chain features in type 1 diabetes. Expressed TCRB transcripts were sequenced after all isolated RNA was converted to cDNA. Libraries were prepared by immunoSEQ multiplex PCR; TCRdb keeps only in-frame clonotypes and omits some of them. This table has some 230,000 clones, about 9.3% appearing once. The specimen was naive CD4+ T cells from blood. The receptors come from a woman under 30 in good health.

This rearrangement joins TRBV19 to TRBJ2-5, with D perhaps TRBD1 (6 bases). Deletions cut 3 bases from V and 5 bases from J, with 10 bases between. CDR1 and CDR2 from the germline V gene are LNHDA and SQIVND (reference sequence). The CDR3 totals 13 residues. For the CDR3, the DNA is TGTGCCAGTAGTATGCAGGGGTGGGAGACCCAGTACTTC. Protein product: CASSMQGWETQYF.

There are a few counts of this clone. The J gene is TRBJ2-7, the V gene TRBV19; D perhaps matches TRBD2 (6 bases). CDR3 length equals 14 residues. Germline V lookup: CDR1 LNHDA, CDR2 SQIVND (reference sequence). Trimming shortened V by 1 base and J by 2 bases, and 9 bases separated the two germline ends. The CDR3, as DNA: TGTGCCAGTAGTATAGCTGCGGGACCCTACGAGCAGTACTTC. It specifies CASSIAAGPYEQYF.

The J gene is TRBJ2-2, the V gene TRBV9; 7 positions match TRBD1. The CDR3 is 16 residues long. Germline V gives CDR1 SGDLS, CDR2 YYNGEE. Trimming at V came to 0 bases and at J to 4 bases, leaving 6 bases not matched to a gene. CDR3 residues: CASSVVPDRSTGELFF. The CDR3 DNA sequence: TGTGCCAGCAGCGTAGTTCCGGACAGGTCCACCGGGGAGCTGTTTTTT. The whole variable domain, filled in from reference TRBV9 and TRBJ2-2, reads DSGVTQTPKHLITATGQRVTLRCSPRSGDLSVYWYQQSLDQGLQFLIQYYNGEERAKGNILERFSAQQFPDLHSELNLSSLELGDSALYFCASSVVPDRSTGELFFGEGSRLTVL.

This clone was counted only a few times. V and J are TRBV28 and TRBJ2-7, with 7 bases that match TRBD2. There are 14 residues in the CDR3. Trimming removed 2 bases from V and 3 bases from J; junction bases left unmatched: 4. The germline V gene has CDR1 MDHEN and CDR2 SYDVKM. The CDR3 nucleotides read TGTGCCAGCAGTTTACGGCGGGAGTACTACGAGCAGTACTTC. Residues: CASSLRREYYEQYF.

The CDR3 region is CATSRERVTNEKLFF. The CDR3, as DNA: TGTGCCACCAGCAGAGAGAGGGTAACTAATGAAAAACTGTTTTTT. The chain couples TRBV15 to TRBJ1-4; D unclear. Germline loops: CDR1 LNHNV, CDR2 YYDKDF (reference sequence). The CDR3 spans 15 residues. Trimming shortened V by 0 bases and J by 1 base, and 6 bases separated the two germline ends. The variable domain in full, completed from reference TRBV15 and TRBJ1-4, reads DAMVIQNPRYQVTQFGKPVTLSCSQTLNHNVMYWYQQKSSQAPKLLFHYYDKDFNNEADTPDNFQSRRPNTSFCFLDIRSPGLGDTAMYLCATSRERVTNEKLFFGSGTQLSVL.

V gene TRBV7-9 combines with J gene TRBJ1-1; D is ambiguous. The CDR3 runs to 13 residues. Trimming pared 7 bases from V and 5 bases from J, leaving 14 bases between. The V gene's germline CDR1 is SEHNR and CDR2 FQNEAQ (reference sequence). CDR3 amino acids: CASTRGGGTEAFF. The CDR3, as DNA: TGTGCCAGCACCCGGGGAGGAGGGACTGAAGCTTTCTTT. The variable domain in full, completed from reference TRBV7-9 and TRBJ1-1, reads DTGVSQNPRHKITKRGQNVTFRCDPISEHNRLYWYRQTLGQGPEFLTYFQNEAQLEKSRLLSDRFSAERPKGSFSTLEIQRTEQGDSAMYLCASTRGGGTEAFFGQGTRLTVV.

The sample holds a few counts of this clone. The V call is TRBV5-1, the J call TRBJ2-5, with D unclear. Germline assignment: CDR1 SGHRS and CDR2 YFSETQ. V shed 5 bases and J shed 5 bases, with 16 bases lying between them. The CDR3 totals 14 residues. The CDR3 region is CASRPIVGAETQYF. In DNA form, the CDR3 reads TGCGCCAGCAGGCCCATCGTGGGCGCTGAGACCCAGTACTTC.

J is TRBJ2-7 and V is TRBV27; TRBD1 matches 8 bases. V gave up 10 bases and J gave up 3 bases; unmatched junction bases: 14. CDR1 is MNHEY and CDR2 is SMNVEV in the germline V gene (reference sequence). The length of the CDR3 is 15 residues. In DNA, the CDR3 is TGTGCCATCGCCCGCGGGACAGGCTCAAGCTACGAGCAGTACTTC. This sequence encodes CAIARGTGSSYEQYF.

This clone was seen a handful of times. This chain links TRBV29-1 with TRBJ1-2; 7 bases agree with TRBD1. This CDR3 contains 13 residues. CDR1 and CDR2 from the germline V gene are SQVTM and ANQGSEA. The V segment lost 6 bases and the J segment 3 bases; nucleotides outside the gene matches: 7. The CDR3 nucleotides are TGCAGCGTGAGACAGGGTACCGACTATGGCTACACCTTC. As protein: CSVRQGTDYGYTF. The full variable domain, rest sourced from reference TRBV29-1 and TRBJ1-2, is SAVISQKPSRDICQRGTSLTIQCQVDSQVTMMFWYRQQPGQSLTLIATANQGSEATYESGFVIDKFPISRPNLTFSTLTVSNMSPEDSSIYLCSVRQGTDYGYTFGSGTRLTVV.

J is TRBJ2-1 and V is TRBV6-5, with D maybe TRBD1 (6 bases). Germline CDR1 reads MNHEY; CDR2 reads SVGAGI. This CDR3 comprises 16 residues. The V and J ends lost 3 bases and 7 bases respectively, with 19 bases between them. The CDR3 bases are TGTGCCAGCAGTTATACTGGGGGCACCGGGCCGAATGAGCAGTTCTTC. As protein: CASSYTGGTGPNEQFF.

The rearrangement links TRBV5-1 to TRBJ1-1; unclear D gene. CDR1 and CDR2 (germline): SGHRS, YFSETQ. Trimming left V 1 base short and J 4 bases short, with 11 bases between. The CDR3 spans 14 residues. For the CDR3, the DNA is TGCGCCAGCAGCTTGAATGGGCACGGCACTGAAGCTTTCTTT. Amino acids: CASSLNGHGTEAFF.

The chain carries TRBV11-2 and TRBJ1-2; D might be TRBD1 (5 bases). Germline V gene data show CDR1 as SGHAT and CDR2 as FQNNGV. The germline V and J ends were trimmed by 1 base and 3 bases, with 9 bases remaining between them. This CDR3 is 14 amino acids long. CDR3 in amino acids: CASSLAARDYGYTF. The CDR3 region has the DNA TGTGCCAGCAGCTTAGCTGCCAGGGACTATGGCTACACCTTC.

This clone was counted a few times. The chain combines TRBV30 with TRBJ2-1; 8 bases are a match to TRBD1. V gave up 2 bases and J gave up 7 bases; unmatched junction bases: 13. From germline, CDR1 is GTSNPN and CDR2 SVGIG (reference sequence). This CDR3 region has 16 residues. The CDR3 is CAWSSLRGQLSNEQFF. DNA of the CDR3: TGTGCCTGGAGTAGCCTCAGGGGGCAACTATCAAATGAGCAGTTCTTC.

V and J are TRBV5-4 and TRBJ2-7; 13 bases fit TRBD2. Germline V gene data show CDR1 as SGHNT and CDR2 as YYREEE (reference sequence). Unmatched junction bases numbered 2, after V lost 0 bases and J lost 5 bases. This CDR3 comprises 15 residues. CDR3 nucleotide sequence: TGTGCCAGCAGCTTGGGGACTAGCGGGAGAGACGAGCAGTACTTC. It yields the protein CASSLGTSGRDEQYF.

V is TRBV25-1 and J is TRBJ2-7; the D is unclear. This CDR3 contains 11 residues. The V gene's germline CDR1 is MGHDK and CDR2 SYGVNS. Deletions cut 3 bases from V and 7 bases from J, with 7 bases between. The CDR3 DNA sequence: TGTGCCAGCAGTGACCTACTAGAGCAGTACTTC. The encoded protein is CASSDLLEQYF.

This clone turned up a few times. The V and J genes are TRBV7-9 and TRBJ2-5, with TRBD2 identical over 9 bases. CDR3 size: 14 residues. The germline V gene has CDR1 SEHNR and CDR2 FQNEAQ (reference sequence). Trimming cost V 2 bases and J 5 bases; bases outside gene matches: 3. The chain's CDR3 is CASSLLAGLETQYF. CDR3 bases: TGTGCCAGCAGCTTACTAGCGGGGCTTGAGACCCAGTACTTC.

This clone turned up a few times. The genes are TRBV18 and TRBJ1-2, with D uncertain. The CDR3 sequence is 13 residues long. The V gene lost 2 bases and the J gene lost 4 bases, with 8 bases spanning the gap. Germline-derived CDR1 and CDR2 are KGHSH and LQKENI. CDR3 residues: CASSPTVGYGYTF. CDR3 nucleotide sequence: TGTGCCAGCTCACCAACAGTCGGCTATGGCTACACCTTC.

This clone has more than one count but fewer than ten. V usage is TRBV2 and J usage is TRBJ1-2; a possible D gene is TRBD1 (6 bases). V lost 4 bases, J lost 4 bases, and 13 bases lay in between. Germline loops: CDR1 SNHLY, CDR2 FYNNEI. The CDR3 spans 14 residues. The CDR3 sequence is CASSGWGPSYGYTF. Written as DNA, the CDR3 is TGTGCCAGCAGTGGTTGGGGGCCCAGCTATGGCTACACCTTC.

This clone came up a few times. V usage is TRBV5-1 and J usage is TRBJ2-2, with D possibly being TRBD1 (5 bases). The V gene lost 4 bases and the J gene lost 7 bases, with 17 bases spanning the gap. This CDR3 is built from 15 residues. Germline values: CDR1 SGHRS, CDR2 YFSETQ. The CDR3 DNA reads as TGCGCCAGCAGCCCCATCAGACAGACTCTCGGGGAGCTGTTTTTT. It specifies CASSPIRQTLGELFF. Drawing the rest from reference TRBV5-1 and TRBJ2-2, the complete variable domain is KAGVTQTPRYLIKTRGQQVTLSCSPISGHRSVSWYQQTPGQGLQFLFEYFSETQRNKGNFPGRFSGRQFSNSRSEMNVSTLELGDSALYLCASSPIRQTLGELFFGEGSRLTVL.

This clone was seen many times. V usage is TRBV7-9 and J usage is TRBJ2-2; D call uncertain. Germline V gene sequence: CDR1 SEHNR, CDR2 FQNEAQ (reference sequence). V lost 3 bases to trimming and J lost 1 base, with 6 bases between them. The length of the CDR3 is 14 residues. The CDR3 reads CASSFSGNTGELFF. The CDR3 DNA follows: TGTGCCAGCAGCTTCTCAGGGAACACCGGGGAGCTGTTTTTT. The complete variable domain, with remaining parts taken from reference TRBV7-9 and TRBJ2-2, reads DTGVSQNPRHKITKRGQNVTFRCDPISEHNRLYWYRQTLGQGPEFLTYFQNEAQLEKSRLLSDRFSAERPKGSFSTLEIQRTEQGDSAMYLCASSFSGNTGELFFGEGSRLTVL.

The CDR3 is CASSLRQAEGADTQYF. CDR3 nucleotides: TGTGCCAGCAGCTTAAGACAGGCCGAGGGAGCAGATACGCAGTATTTT. The gene calls are TRBV5-4 and TRBJ2-3; perhaps TRBD1 as D (6 bases). The CDR3 is 16 residues long. V lost 2 bases, J lost 4 bases, and 17 bases lay in between. CDR1 and CDR2 (germline): SGHNT, YYREEE (reference sequence).

The chain uses TRBV5-1 and TRBJ1-1, with D perhaps TRBD1 (5 bases). This CDR3 spans 16 amino acids. V was shortened by 4 bases and J by 4 bases, with 20 bases between the two germline ends. Germline V gives CDR1 SGHRS, CDR2 YFSETQ. This CDR3 is CASSVISRVGGTEAFF. In nucleotides, the CDR3 is TGCGCCAGCAGCGTCATTTCCAGGGTCGGGGGCACTGAAGCTTTCTTT.

The chain is built from TRBV18 and TRBJ2-7; 11 nucleotides match TRBD2. The V segment lost 0 bases and the J segment 0 bases; nucleotides outside the gene matches: 4. Germline V gene data show CDR1 as KGHSH and CDR2 as LQKENI. CDR3 length: 17 amino acids. DNA for the CDR3: TGTGCCAGCTCACCACCGGGACTAGCGGCCTCCTCCTACGAGCAGTACTTC. Translated: CASSPPGLAASSYEQYF.

This clone was found a few times. The chain employs TRBV2 and TRBJ2-3, with D possibly matching TRBD1 (6 bases). V was pared by 7 bases and J by 4 bases, with 9 bases between. The CDR3 length is 12 residues. Germline V CDR1 and CDR2: SNHLY, FYNNEI. The DNA of the CDR3 is TGTGCCAGCATCAGGGGTGCAGATACGCAGTATTTT. Its protein product is CASIRGADTQYF.

The chain carries TRBV6-5 and TRBJ2-5, with D possibly TRBD1 on 5 matching bases. V lost 0 bases and J 1 base, leaving 6 bases between the germline ends. CDR1 MNHEY and CDR2 SVGAGI come from the germline V gene. This CDR3 has 14 amino acids. Here the CDR3 reads CASSYSTAQETQYF. The CDR3 region has the DNA TGTGCCAGCAGTTACTCGACAGCCCAAGAGACCCAGTACTTC.

This clone has only a few counts. The chain couples TRBV12-5 to TRBJ2-1; possibly TRBD1 for D (5 bases). Germline loops: CDR1 LGHNT, CDR2 FRNRAP. Trimming removed 0 bases at V and 9 bases at J, with 15 bases between. This CDR3 contains 15 residues. CDR3 sequence (DNA): TGTGCTAGTGGTTTGGTTTCTTCAGGGTGGGGTGAGCAGTTCTTC. This encodes CASGLVSSGWGEQFF.

V is TRBV18 and J is TRBJ1-5; 12 nucleotides match TRBD1. V shed 3 bases and J 3 bases; nucleotides not matched to a gene: 6. The germline V gene encodes CDR1 KGHSH and CDR2 LQKENI. The CDR3 covers 17 residues. Here the CDR3 reads CASSPRDRGPFNQPQHF. CDR3 DNA: TGTGCCAGCTCACCGAGGGACAGGGGGCCCTTCAATCAGCCCCAGCATTTT.

This chain uses TRBV6-5 with TRBJ1-2; the D is unclear. The CDR3 has 14 amino acids. Germline-derived CDR1 and CDR2 are MNHEY and SVGAGI. Trimming cost V 0 bases and J 5 bases, with 10 bases left between them. The CDR3 sequence: CASSYSVAGYGYTF. CDR3 sequence (DNA): TGTGCCAGCAGTTACTCGGTTGCGGGGTATGGCTACACCTTC.

The chain recombines TRBV2 with TRBJ2-1, with a tentative D call TRBD2 (5 bases). Germline values: CDR1 SNHLY, CDR2 FYNNEI. V was cut by 8 bases and J by 5 bases, with 16 bases left in between. This CDR3 spans 14 amino acids. Here the CDR3 DNA reads TGTGCCAGCCGCCTCGATTCCGGGGACAATGAGCAGTTCTTC. It translates to CASRLDSGDNEQFF.